This T cell receptor (beta chain) emerged from a study of T-cell reconstitution after alpha-beta-depleted transplantation in children. Notes on the study in general: Day-60 TCRbeta diversity that was high in some patients was derived from surviving recipient T cells and thymic progenitors.

Preparation of the TCRbeta library used unique molecular identifiers. MiXCR, applied by TCRdb to the PCR reads, yields one record per CDR3 protein. The data contain approximately 350,000 distinct CDR3 sequences, roughly 15% of them singletons. Looked up from germline, CDR1 is MNHEY and CDR2 is SMNVEV (reference sequence). There are 17 residues in the CDR3. Trimming at V came to 3 bases and at J to 3 bases, leaving 8 bases not matched to a gene. This clonotype was counted only a few times. Its antigen is still unknown. The J gene is TRBJ2-2, the V gene TRBV27; the match to TRBD1 covers 9 bases. The sample here was PBMCs, mostly from graft donor cells, taken 360 days after TCRalphabeta/CD19-depleted stem cell transplant. This receptor was obtained from a male patient aged 2-15 years who had a stem cell transplant for acute lymphoblastic leukemia, so the T cells may come from the graft donor. CDR3 nucleotide sequence: TGTGCCAGCAGTTTGGCCGGACAGGGGCCCTACACCGGGGAGCTGTTTTTT. Translated, it gives CASSLAGQGPYTGELFF.